This passage covers 23 T cell receptor beta chains from one sample sequenced in a study of shared clonotypes between healthy human individuals. The data were produced by immunoSEQ multiplex PCR, yet TCRdb's version contains in-frame clones alone and is incomplete. The sample includes 1.5 million to 2.5 million clones, about 95% of them seen just once. CD45RO negativity and positive selection for CCR7 defined naive CD8 cells, a population that excluded terminally differentiated effector memory CD45RA+ cells. Specimen: naive CD8+ T cells sorted from blood. The receptors were sampled from a man younger than 35 in good health.

V usage is TRBV27 and J usage is TRBJ1-2; D unresolved. The CDR3 has 13 amino acids. The V end lost 5 bases, the J end lost 8 bases, and 15 bases lay between the germline ends. Germline-derived CDR1 and CDR2 are MNHEY and SMNVEV (reference sequence). The CDR3 region has the DNA TGTGCCAGCAGTCCGGGCCCGCCGGGGGGCTACACCTTC. Protein sequence: CASSPGPPGGYTF.

In the case of this clone: The sample contains more than one DNA sequence encoding this CDR3. This sequence joins TRBV7-9 and TRBJ2-1, with 14 bases fitting TRBD2. CDR1 and CDR2 (germline): SEHNR, FQNEAQ (reference sequence). The J segment lost 10 bases and the V segment lost 5 bases, leaving 7 bases of the junction unmatched. The CDR3 consists of 15 residues. Written as DNA, the CDR3 is TGTGCCAGCAGCCTCCGACTAGCGGGAGGGGAAGAGCAGTTCTTC. Amino acid sequence: CASSLRLAGGEEQFF.

The chain carries TRBV7-9 and TRBJ1-5; D uncertain. Germline V gene sequence: CDR1 SEHNR, CDR2 FQNEAQ (reference sequence). The CDR3 sequence is 14 residues long. V was pared by 5 bases and J by 7 bases, with 15 bases between. In DNA form, the CDR3 reads TGTGCCAGCAGCCTTACTAACGAGGGACAGCCCCAGCATTTT. It yields the protein CASSLTNEGQPQHF.

Note on this clone: Its ends do not fully match the called genes, so a read error is possible. V gene TRBV13 combines with J gene TRBJ2-7; 9 bases agree with TRBD1. The CDR3 covers 15 residues. Looked up from germline, CDR1 is PRHDT and CDR2 is FYEKMQ (reference sequence). The CDR3 coding sequence is TGTGCCAGCAGCCTAGGGCCGGGACAGGGCAACGAGCAGTACTTC. This gives the protein CASSLGPGQGNEQYF.

CDR3 in DNA: TGCGCCAGCAGCCTACAGGGGGGCGCGGCGTCCGGGGAGCTGTTTTTT. Its protein product is CASSLQGGAASGELFF. The chain recombines TRBV4-1 with TRBJ2-2; 8 bases fit TRBD1. The CDR3 has 16 residues. Trimming at V came to 4 bases and at J to 6 bases, leaving 10 bases not matched to a gene. The germline V gene encodes CDR1 MGHRA and CDR2 YSYEKL.

This sequence joins TRBV29-1 and TRBJ1-2; D remains unclear. The germline V gene encodes CDR1 SQVTM and CDR2 ANQGSEA. This CDR3 spans 13 amino acids. The V gene lost 4 bases and the J gene lost 2 bases, with 11 bases spanning the gap. Here the CDR3 reads CSVGPTENYGYTF. CDR3 nucleotides: TGCAGCGTTGGGCCAACTGAGAACTATGGCTACACCTTC.

As to this clone: The junction departs from germline at one end; a sequencing error may be responsible. The chain is built from TRBV30 and TRBJ1-2; tentative D call: TRBD1 (6 bases). CDR1 and CDR2 from the germline V gene are GTSNPN and SVGIG (reference sequence). The length of the CDR3 is 13 residues. The CDR3 loop is CAWDYTGQYDYTF. The CDR3 nucleotides read TGTGCCTGGGATTATACAGGGCAGTATGACTACACCTTC. The whole variable domain, filled in from reference TRBV30 and TRBJ1-2, reads SQTIHQWPATLVQPVGSPLSLECTVEGTSNPNLYWYRQAAGRGLQLLFYSVGIGQISSEVPQNLSASRPQDRQFILSSKKLLLSDSGFYLCAWDYTGQYDYTFGSGTRLTVV.

J is TRBJ2-7 and V is TRBV19; 7 bases agree with TRBD1. Per germline, CDR1 LNHDA and CDR2 SQIVND (reference sequence). This CDR3 is 13 amino acids long. Losses at the gene ends were 5 bases for V and 4 bases for J; bases not matched to a gene: 5. The CDR3 reads CASSSGQNYEQYF. DNA for the CDR3: TGTGCCAGTAGTTCGGGACAGAATTACGAGCAGTACTTC.

The V and J genes are TRBV25-1 and TRBJ2-7; 14 nucleotides match TRBD2. Germline CDR1 MGHDK, CDR2 SYGVNS. Trimming took 6 bases from V and 1 from J; bases not matched to a gene: 11. This CDR3 has 18 amino acids. The CDR3 is CASRGPGLAGAGSYEQYF. The CDR3, as DNA: TGTGCCAGCAGGGGCCCGGGACTAGCGGGAGCGGGGTCCTACGAGCAGTACTTC.

A single count supports this clone. This chain connects TRBV27 to TRBJ1-2; D unclear. This CDR3 is 15 amino acids long. Germline V gene lookup returns CDR1 MNHEY and CDR2 SMNVEV (reference sequence). V lost 7 bases to trimming and J lost 4 bases, with 19 bases between them. Here the CDR3 reads CASTANPPGFYGYTF. The CDR3 nucleotides read TGTGCCAGCACCGCTAATCCCCCGGGGTTCTATGGCTACACCTTC.

The chain couples TRBV14 to TRBJ1-4; D might be TRBD1 (5 bases). Germline assignment: CDR1 SGHDN and CDR2 FVKESK. There are 16 residues in the CDR3. The V and J ends lost 3 bases and 6 bases respectively, with 17 bases between them. The CDR3 region is CASSQGPGRADEKLFF. In DNA form, the CDR3 reads TGTGCCAGCAGCCAGGGACCGGGAAGGGCGGATGAAAAACTGTTTTTT. Full variable domain (missing parts from reference TRBV14 and TRBJ1-4): EAGVTQFPSHSVIEKGQTVTLRCDPISGHDNLYWYRRVMGKEIKFLLHFVKESKQDESGMPNNRFLAERTGGTYSTLKVQPAELEDSGVYFCASSQGPGRADEKLFFGSGTQLSVL.

The CDR3 coding sequence is TGTGCCAGCAGTGAATTACAGGACAGGGGGCGTAGGGGCTATGGCTACACCTTC. Translation: CASSELQDRGRRGYGYTF. The chain joins TRBV2 to TRBJ1-2; 11 nucleotides align to TRBD1. This CDR3 is 18 amino acids long. The ends lost 2 bases at V and 4 bases at J; junction bases unmatched: 12. Germline CDR1 and CDR2: SNHLY and FYNNEI.

The V and J genes are TRBV6-5 and TRBJ2-7; 9 bases map to TRBD1. From germline, CDR1 is MNHEY and CDR2 SVGAGI. The V and J ends lost 2 bases and 4 bases, in that order; junction bases with no gene match: 6. CDR3 length equals 15 residues. The CDR3 sequence: CASSYQGTGWYEQYF. CDR3 DNA sequence: TGTGCCAGCAGTTACCAAGGGACAGGGTGGTACGAGCAGTACTTC.

This clone was seen only once. This chain links TRBV6-6 with TRBJ2-7, with D unresolved. V lost 4 bases and J lost 7, with 11 bases in between. The germline CDR1 and CDR2 sequences are MNHNY and SVGAGI (reference sequence). This CDR3 has 12 residues. The CDR3 DNA follows: TGTGCCAGCAGTTGGACGGCCCCAGAGCAGTACTTC. Its protein product is CASSWTAPEQYF.

Of note for this clone: This specimen includes other DNA sequences encoding the same CDR3. CDR3 sequence: CASSLVSSYEQYF. The CDR3 DNA follows: TGTGCCAGCAGCTTAGTCAGTTCCTACGAGCAGTACTTC. V gene TRBV13 combines with J gene TRBJ2-7; D remains ambiguous. The CDR3 runs to 13 residues. Looked up from germline, CDR1 is PRHDT and CDR2 is FYEKMQ (reference sequence). The V and J ends lost 1 base and 1 base respectively, with 5 bases between them.

The chain carries TRBV16 and TRBJ1-1; TRBD1 might be the D (5 bases). The CDR3 sequence is 13 residues long. V was trimmed by 2 bases and J by 1 base, leaving 5 bases between them. Germline assignment: CDR1 KGHSY and CDR2 FQNENV. CDR3 nucleotide sequence: TGTGCCAGCAGCCAACAGGGGAACACTGAAGCTTTCTTT. It specifies CASSQQGNTEAFF. Based on the CDR3 plus reference TRBV16 and TRBJ1-1, the full variable domain is GEEVAQTPKHLVRGEGQKAKLYCAPIKGHSYVFWYQQVLKNEFKFLISFQNENVFDETGMPKERFSAKCLPNSPCSLEIQATKLEDSAVYFCASSQQGNTEAFFGQGTRLTVV.

V usage is TRBV29-1 and J usage is TRBJ2-7; TRBD2 matches at 7 bases. CDR1 and CDR2 (germline): SQVTM, ANQGSEA. With V trimmed by 5 bases and J by 6 bases, 7 bases remained unmatched. This CDR3 region has 12 residues. This CDR3 reads CSVMSGGIEQYF. CDR3 nucleotide sequence: TGCAGCGTTATGTCGGGGGGTATCGAGCAGTACTTC.

The J gene is TRBJ1-2, the V gene TRBV27, with D possibly matching TRBD1 (5 bases). Germline-derived CDR1 and CDR2 are MNHEY and SMNVEV (reference sequence). The CDR3 length is 15 residues. V lost 5 bases and J 0 bases, leaving 13 bases between the germline ends. CDR3 protein: CASSPGQVPNYGYTF. The CDR3 bases are TGTGCCAGCAGTCCGGGGCAGGTTCCTAACTATGGCTACACCTTC.

The gene calls are TRBV6-5 and TRBJ1-1; TRBD1 agrees at 7 bases. The germline CDR1 and CDR2 sequences are MNHEY and SVGAGI. Germline trimming cut 7 bases from V and 3 bases from J; bases unmatched to any gene: 2. The CDR3 runs 12 residues. Here the CDR3 DNA reads TGTGCCAGCAAACAGGGGCACACTGAAGCTTTCTTT. It encodes CASKQGHTEAFF.

The rearrangement uses TRBV30 and TRBJ2-7; no reliable D call. V shed 1 base and J shed 0 bases, with 13 bases lying between them. The CDR3 consists of 15 residues. From germline, CDR1 is GTSNPN and CDR2 SVGIG (reference sequence). The DNA for the CDR3 is TGTGCCTGGAGTGAAGAGCTTACGCTCTCCTACGAGCAGTACTTC. Protein: CAWSEELTLSYEQYF.

The chain links TRBV27 to TRBJ2-7; D is possibly TRBD2 (5 bases). The CDR3 is made up of 12 amino acids. Trimming took off 4 bases at V and 5 bases at J, with 9 bases between the two ends. Germline CDR1 and CDR2: MNHEY and SMNVEV (reference sequence). CDR3 coding DNA: TGTGCCAGCAGTTCGGCGGGCAACGAGCAGTACTTC. Residues: CASSSAGNEQYF.

Turning to this clone: A read error may account for a junction end that differs from germline. The V and J genes are TRBV10-2 and TRBJ1-1; D unresolved. This CDR3 is built from 17 residues. From germline, CDR1 is WSHSY and CDR2 SAAADI. CDR3 bases: TGCGCCAGCAGTGAACCCCAATCCGAGGAAGTGAATACTGAAGCTTTCTTT. This translates into CASSEPQSEEVNTEAFF.

CDR3: CASSPRQPSYEQYF. The CDR3 DNA is TGCGCCAGCAGCCCCCGACAGCCCTCCTACGAGCAGTACTTC. The V call is TRBV4-1, the J call TRBJ2-7, with a tentative D call TRBD1 (5 bases). V was clipped by 4 bases and J by 0 bases, with 10 bases between them. CDR3 length: 14 residues. The germline V gene has CDR1 MGHRA and CDR2 YSYEKL.